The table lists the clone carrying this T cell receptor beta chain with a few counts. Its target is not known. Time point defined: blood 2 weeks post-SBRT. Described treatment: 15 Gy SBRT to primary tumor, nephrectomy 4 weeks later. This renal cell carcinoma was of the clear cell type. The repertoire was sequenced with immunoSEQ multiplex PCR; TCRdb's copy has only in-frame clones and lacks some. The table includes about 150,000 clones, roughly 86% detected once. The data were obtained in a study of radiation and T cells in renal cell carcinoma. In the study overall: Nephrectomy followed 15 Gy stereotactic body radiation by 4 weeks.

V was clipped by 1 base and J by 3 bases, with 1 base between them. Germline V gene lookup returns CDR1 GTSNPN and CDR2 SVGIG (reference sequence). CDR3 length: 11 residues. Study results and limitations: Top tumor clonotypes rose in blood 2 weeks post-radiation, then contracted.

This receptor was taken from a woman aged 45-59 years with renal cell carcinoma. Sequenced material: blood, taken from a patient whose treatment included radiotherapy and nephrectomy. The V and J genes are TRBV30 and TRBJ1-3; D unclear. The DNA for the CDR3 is TGTGCCTGGAGTGGTGGAAACACCATATATTTT. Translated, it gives CAWSGGNTIYF.